This entry lists 13 T cell receptor beta chains sequenced from one sample in a study of blood T cell repertoires in COVID-19. The data were produced by immunoSEQ multiplex PCR, yet TCRdb's version contains in-frame clones alone and is incomplete. The table has 200,000 to 300,000 clones, roughly 80% seen once. Sequenced input: peripheral blood. The receptors come from a woman between 70 and 85 years old with acute or convalescent COVID-19.

J is TRBJ2-2 and V is TRBV5-1; the D gene is possibly TRBD2 (6 bases). The CDR3 totals 15 residues. The ends were cut back, 5 bases at V and 5 bases at J, with 16 bases in the middle. Germline V lookup: CDR1 SGHRS, CDR2 YFSETQ. The CDR3 here is CASRRDPRETGELFF. CDR3 nucleotides: TGCGCCAGCAGGCGGGACCCCCGTGAAACCGGGGAGCTGTTTTTT.

This rearrangement joins TRBV2 to TRBJ1-5; 7 nucleotides match TRBD1. The length of the CDR3 is 14 residues. Per the germline V gene, CDR1 is SNHLY and CDR2 is FYNNEI. Trimming at V came to 5 bases and at J to 4 bases, leaving 5 bases not matched to a gene. The CDR3 region is CASSQTGRNQPQHF. In DNA form, the CDR3 reads TGTGCCAGCAGTCAGACAGGGAGGAATCAGCCCCAGCATTTT.

The chain links TRBV11-2 to TRBJ1-3; D may be TRBD1 (5 bases). The germline CDR1 and CDR2 sequences are SGHAT and FQNNGV. Trimming removed 5 bases at V and 3 bases at J, with 14 bases between. The CDR3 has 15 amino acids. CDR3 DNA: TGTGCCAGCAGCCCGATGTCGGGGGGTGGAAACACCATATATTTT. As protein: CASSPMSGGGNTIYF. Full variable domain (missing parts from reference TRBV11-2 and TRBJ1-3): EAGVAQSPRYKIIEKRQSVAFWCNPISGHATLYWYQQILGQGPKLLIQFQNNGVVDDSQLPKDRFSAERLKGVDSTLKIQPAKLEDSAVYLCASSPMSGGGNTIYFGEGSWLTVV.

J is TRBJ1-5 and V is TRBV28; 7 bases are a match to TRBD1. The germline gives CDR1 MDHEN, CDR2 SYDVKM. Trimming removed 10 bases from V and 5 bases from J; junction bases left unmatched: 11. This CDR3 has 14 residues. The CDR3 sequence: CATRGQIYYQPQHF. The CDR3 region has the DNA TGTGCCACCAGGGGACAGATATATTATCAGCCCCAGCATTTT.

This sequence joins TRBV2 and TRBJ1-6; possibly TRBD1 for D (6 bases). CDR1 and CDR2 (germline): SNHLY, FYNNEI. This CDR3 comprises 13 residues. The V and J ends lost 7 bases and 7 bases respectively, with 11 bases between them. The CDR3 here is CASTAGVNSPLHF. The CDR3 region has the DNA TGTGCCAGCACGGCAGGGGTAAATTCACCCCTCCACTTT.

Written as DNA, the CDR3 is TGCGCCAGCAGTGAGAGCAGGGGAACATACACCGGGGAGCTGTTTTTT. Translated, it gives CASSESRGTYTGELFF. The V and J genes are TRBV10-1 and TRBJ2-2; D possibly corresponds to TRBD1 (6 bases). V lost 2 bases and J lost 3, with 13 bases in between. Germline CDR1 WNHNN, CDR2 SYGVQD (reference sequence). The CDR3 totals 16 residues.

The rearrangement links TRBV5-4 to TRBJ1-4; TRBD1 matches 8 bases. In germline, CDR1 is SGHNT, CDR2 YYREEE (reference sequence). J was trimmed by 3 bases and V by 2 bases; bases with no gene match: 6. The CDR3 spans 16 residues. The CDR3 DNA sequence: TGTGCCAGCAGCTTAGATCCGGACAGGGCTAATGAAAAACTGTTTTTT. Translating it yields CASSLDPDRANEKLFF.

The V and J genes are TRBV5-1 and TRBJ1-4; 7 bases map to TRBD1. Germline assignment: CDR1 SGHRS and CDR2 YFSETQ. Germline trimming cut 1 base from V and 8 bases from J; bases unmatched to any gene: 8. CDR3 length equals 15 residues. As DNA, the CDR3 is TGCGCCAGCAGCTTGAGGACAGGAGTAGGGGAAAAACTGTTTTTT. Translating it yields CASSLRTGVGEKLFF.

This chain uses TRBV30 with TRBJ1-6; 10 positions agree with TRBD1. This CDR3 is built from 14 residues. Germline loops: CDR1 GTSNPN, CDR2 SVGIG (reference sequence). The J segment lost 8 bases and the V segment lost 3 bases, leaving 4 bases of the junction unmatched. In nucleotides, the CDR3 is TGTGCCTGGAGCCCGGGACAGGGGCATTCACCCCTCCACTTT. Protein product: CAWSPGQGHSPLHF.

The gene calls are TRBV4-1 and TRBJ2-7; TRBD2 matches 9 bases. The CDR3 covers 16 residues. J gave up 0 bases and V 3 bases, and 6 bases lay outside the gene matches. Germline loops: CDR1 MGHRA, CDR2 YSYEKL. CDR3 sequence reads: CASSQDKAGGSYEQYF. DNA for the CDR3: TGCGCCAGCAGCCAGGACAAAGCGGGGGGCTCCTACGAGCAGTACTTC.

The chain is built from TRBV6-2 or TRBV6-3 and TRBJ1-6, with D hard to call. CDR1 is MNHEY and CDR2 is SVGEGT in the germline V gene. The CDR3 totals 16 residues. V was trimmed by 4 bases and J by 5 bases, leaving 15 bases between them. The CDR3 sequence is CASSSTRSTNNSPLHF. Here the CDR3 DNA reads TGTGCCAGCAGTTCCACAAGGAGCACTAATAATTCACCCCTCCACTTT.

This rearrangement joins TRBV19 to TRBJ2-6; TRBD2 agrees at 7 bases. There are 17 residues in the CDR3. The germline V gene encodes CDR1 LNHDA and CDR2 SQIVND (reference sequence). The V and J ends lost 4 bases and 0 bases, in that order; junction bases with no gene match: 6. The CDR3: CASSTPWGGSGANVLTF. Here the CDR3 DNA reads TGTGCCAGTAGTACTCCTTGGGGGGGCTCTGGGGCCAACGTCCTGACTTTC. The complete variable domain, with remaining parts taken from reference TRBV19 and TRBJ2-6, reads DGGITQSPKYLFRKEGQNVTLSCEQNLNHDAMYWYRQDPGQGLRLIYYSQIVNDFQKGDIAEGYSVSREKKESFPLTVTSAQKNPTAFYLCASSTPWGGSGANVLTFGAGSRLTVL.

The V call is TRBV28, the J call TRBJ1-2, with 8 bases that match TRBD1. The CDR3 contains 15 residues. The V gene's germline CDR1 is MDHEN and CDR2 SYDVKM. V was pared by 5 bases and J by 8 bases, with 13 bases of the junction left unmatched. CDR3 in amino acids: CASSPATGGLVGYTF. CDR3 sequence (DNA): TGTGCCAGCAGTCCTGCAACAGGGGGGTTGGTAGGCTACACCTTC.